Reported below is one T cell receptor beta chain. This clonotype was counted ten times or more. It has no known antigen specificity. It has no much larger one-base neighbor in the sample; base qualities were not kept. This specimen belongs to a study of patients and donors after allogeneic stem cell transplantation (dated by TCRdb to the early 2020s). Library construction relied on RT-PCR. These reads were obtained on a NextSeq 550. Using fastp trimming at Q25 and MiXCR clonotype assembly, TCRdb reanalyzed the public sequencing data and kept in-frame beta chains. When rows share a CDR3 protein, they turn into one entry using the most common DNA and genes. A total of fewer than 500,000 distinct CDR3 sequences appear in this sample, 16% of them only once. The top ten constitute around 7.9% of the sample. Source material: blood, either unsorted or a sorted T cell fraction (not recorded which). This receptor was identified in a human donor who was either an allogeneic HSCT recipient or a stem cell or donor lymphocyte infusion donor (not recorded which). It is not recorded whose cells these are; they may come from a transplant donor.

The CDR3 in this case is CASISGTGGLRQYF. Here is the DNA: TGTGCCAGCATCTCCGGGACAGGGGGTTTAAGGCAGTACTTC. The sequence is built from TRBV12-3 or TRBV12-4 and TRBJ2-7; the central 11 bases match TRBD1. The CDR3 contains 14 residues, cysteine and phenylalanine counted. Left in the record is the CDR3 DNA by itself, 42 bases read in frame from the first base. Trimming accounts for 7 bases at V and 9 bases at J, while the number of junction bases matched to no gene is 11.